Detailed here is one T cell receptor (beta chain). The specificity of this receptor is unknown. Per-nucleotide qualities are absent, and no much larger clonotype sits a single base away. V is pared back by 4 bases and J by 2 bases, with 18 bases lying between the germline termini. Sequences SEHNR (CDR1) and FQNEAQ (CDR2) are obtained from the germline V gene (reference sequence). The CDR3 spans 16 residues, from the cysteine through the phenylalanine. Only CDR3 DNA is held: 48 bases, read in frame from base 1. The data were obtained in a study of molecular identifiers for immune sequencing clone quantification (dated by TCRdb to the late 2010s). About the investigation overall: For a replicate experiment, RNA from about 20,000 or 100,000 naive CD8 T cells was divided into five aliquots, of which four were sequenced. CD8 T cells were used in a methods study to benchmark molecular-identifier clustering-based TCR repertoire sequencing (MIDCIRS) and TCR RNA copy counting.

What the work shows at the level of the full study, not this receptor alone: Clones above 20 RNA copies held over 98% of molecules in CMV-specific effector cells but under 1% in naive cells. Even against a background of about 960,000 naive CD8 T cells, spiked-in Jurkat TCR RNA amounting to a single cell's worth was reported to be detectable. Highly expanded clone sizes could be underestimated if identical TCR molecules share a barcode. Modeling indicated approximately 3 TCR RNA copies recovered per cell, compared with around 10 by digital PCR, which implies a capture efficiency of around 29%. Without barcode sub-clustering, chimeric consensus sequences inflated TCR diversity; chimeras reached as high as 47%. The naive libraries included spiked-in Jurkat TCR RNA (around 9 copies' worth), and this RNA is not part of the donor repertoire.

Naive CD8 T cell libraries were made from 20,000 to 1,000,000 sorted cells using 10%, 30% or 50% of purified RNA. On a BD FACSAria II, naive CD8 T cells were FACS-sorted as CD8+CD4-CCR7+CD45RA+ and collected into RLT Plus buffer. Detection sensitivity was tested by spiking Jurkat RNA equal to some 11 TCR copies' worth into samples containing roughly 19,000-1,000,000 naive CD8 T cells. CD8 T cells were enriched using RosetteSep CD8+ T Cell Enrichment Cocktail and Ficoll-Paque, and the enriched cells then underwent ACK red cell lysis. Receptor libraries were prepared by PCR. Reads for this sample came from a NextSeq 500. Bulk TCR libraries were prepared as previously described, using TCR primers listed in Table S5. The Qiagen AllPrep DNA/RNA kit was used to purify total RNA. Before analysis, reads from multiple sequencing runs of one library were combined. The paper's data handling went like this. Reads were retained only if their TCR constant sequence matched exactly, and those retained reads were trimmed to 150 nt and grouped according to their 12-nt molecular barcodes. Within each barcode group, reads were sub-clustered at a 15% Levenshtein threshold, and quality-weighted consensus sequences were built per RNA molecule. Non-functional sequences were removed, as were lower-count sequences one edit away from another. Based on a fit of two negative binomial distributions, barcode sub-clusters having less than 20% of the maximum read count were discarded. TCRdb reran the public reads through fastp at Q25 and MiXCR, keeping productive beta chains. When rows share a CDR3 protein, they turn into one entry using the most common DNA and genes. These V and J calls are TCRdb output, not the study's own analysis. In this sample the table shows 490,000 or so distinct CDR3 sequences, roughly 24% of which occur a single time. In total, the top ten clones hold about 0.75% of the sample.

Sequencing was done on a sample of naive CD8+ T cells from blood, with Jurkat cell RNA spiked in. The intended sense of this specimen's cell subset or site label: FACS-sorted CD8+CD4-CCR7+CD45RA+ naive T cells. Recombination connected TRBV7-9 to TRBJ2-7; tentative D gene TRBD1, with 6 bases matching. The receptor was derived from a human donor in good health. Some libraries in this study had Jurkat cell RNA spiked in. The nucleotides are TGTGCCAGCAGCTACACTACCGGGACACACACCTACGAGCAGTACTTC. It translates to CASSYTTGTHTYEQYF.